The 20 T cell receptor beta chains reported below all come from one sample, sequenced in a study of blood T cell repertoires in COVID-19. Sequencing was performed with immunoSEQ multiplex PCR; in TCRdb, only in-frame clones are kept and a portion is missing. The sample lists fewer than 250,000 clones; over 75% were seen once. Sequencing was done on a sample of PBMCs or T cells enriched from blood (not recorded which). All receptors derive from a woman in her forties or fifties with acute COVID-19.

The V gene is TRBV18, the J gene TRBJ1-1, with D possibly being TRBD1 (5 bases). V shed 5 bases and J shed 3 bases, with 10 bases lying between them. From germline, CDR1 is KGHSH and CDR2 LQKENI. The CDR3 sequence is 13 residues long. CDR3 sequence reads: CASSKGADTEAFF. The CDR3 DNA reads as TGTGCCAGCTCAAAAGGGGCGGACACTGAAGCTTTCTTT. Using reference TRBV18 and TRBJ1-1 for the parts outside the CDR3, the full variable domain is NAGVMQNPRHLVRRRGQEARLRCSPMKGHSHVYWYRQLPEEGLKFMVYLQKENIIDESGMPKERFSAEFPKEGPSILRIQQVVRGDSAAYFCASSKGADTEAFFGQGTRLTVV.

The chain joins TRBV5-1 to TRBJ2-2; D call uncertain. This CDR3 comprises 14 residues. V lost 2 bases and J lost 2, with 7 bases in between. Germline V gene lookup returns CDR1 SGHRS and CDR2 YFSETQ. The CDR3 DNA follows: TGCGCCAGCAGCTTAGATACAAACACCGGGGAGCTGTTTTTT. Its translation: CASSLDTNTGELFF.

The V gene is TRBV13, the J gene TRBJ2-1; D unclear. V lost 0 bases and J 0 bases, leaving 3 bases between the germline ends. This CDR3 is 14 amino acids long. Germline CDR1 reads PRHDT; CDR2 reads FYEKMQ (reference sequence). CDR3 nucleotide sequence: TGTGCCAGCAGCTTAGGGCGCTCCTACAATGAGCAGTTCTTC. Protein product: CASSLGRSYNEQFF.

The chain employs TRBV20-1 and TRBJ1-2; D is possibly TRBD1 (5 bases). Trimming removed 3 bases from V and 12 bases from J, with 17 bases in between. CDR1 DFQATT and CDR2 SNEGSKA come from the germline V gene (reference sequence). The CDR3 consists of 12 residues. CDR3 loop: CSASEAGTVDTF. CDR3 coding DNA: TGCAGTGCTAGTGAGGCAGGGACTGTAGACACCTTC.

Turning to this clone: Other DNA sequences in this specimen translate into the identical CDR3. The chain couples TRBV7-9 to TRBJ1-1; TRBD1 aligns across 9 bases. Per the germline V gene, CDR1 is SEHNR and CDR2 is FQNEAQ (reference sequence). CDR3 size: 14 residues. V shed 6 bases and J 0 bases; nucleotides not matched to a gene: 2. CDR3: CASSRTGVNTEAFF. The CDR3 coding sequence is TGTGCCAGCAGTCGGACAGGGGTGAACACTGAAGCTTTCTTT.

This chain connects TRBV30 to TRBJ2-1; 10 bases are a match to TRBD1. The CDR3 loop spans 14 amino acids. V trimming: 4 bases; J trimming: 5 bases; junction bases outside the gene matches: 5. Germline V gives CDR1 GTSNPN, CDR2 SVGIG (reference sequence). This CDR3 reads CAWNTGTGDNEQFF. The CDR3 coding sequence is TGTGCCTGGAATACCGGGACAGGGGACAATGAGCAGTTCTTC.

V and J are TRBV15 and TRBJ1-4; 10 bases align to TRBD1. The ends lost 5 bases at V and 7 bases at J; junction bases unmatched: 7. Germline CDR1 is LNHNV and CDR2 is YYDKDF (reference sequence). The CDR3 spans 15 residues. The CDR3: CATSLDRGQVEKLFF. The CDR3 DNA reads TGTGCCACCAGCCTCGACAGGGGGCAGGTTGAAAAACTGTTTTTT.

The V gene is TRBV6-2 or TRBV6-3, the J gene TRBJ1-2, with a weak D call TRBD1 (5 bases). Germline V gene sequence: CDR1 MNHEY, CDR2 SVGEGT. The length of the CDR3 is 14 residues. Trimming took 5 bases from V and 7 from J, leaving 17 bases between them. CDR3 in amino acids: CASSPDSRLTGYTF. In nucleotides, the CDR3 is TGTGCCAGCAGTCCCGACAGCCGCCTTACTGGCTACACCTTC.

V and J are TRBV12-5 and TRBJ1-6, with a tentative D call TRBD1 (6 bases). V was pared by 3 bases and J by 9 bases, with 9 bases between. Germline V gene data show CDR1 as LGHNT and CDR2 as FRNRAP. This CDR3 has 13 residues. CDR3 protein: CASGFTGSSPLHF. Written as DNA, the CDR3 is TGTGCTAGTGGTTTTACAGGGTCTTCACCCCTCCACTTT.

V is TRBV6-5 and J is TRBJ1-3; no definite D call. This CDR3 is 14 amino acids long. Germline CDR1 and CDR2: MNHEY and SVGAGI. Between the trimmed V and J ends, which lost 0 bases and 0 bases, there was a span of 3 bases. The CDR3 sequence is CASSYSVSGNTIYF. DNA of the CDR3: TGTGCCAGCAGTTACTCCGTCTCTGGAAACACCATATATTTT.

This chain's CDR3 is CASSGLAGGPYEQYF. The CDR3, as DNA: TGTGCCAGCAGCGGACTAGCGGGGGGGCCCTACGAGCAGTACTTC. The chain is built from TRBV6-5 and TRBJ2-7; TRBD2 matches 15 bases. Trimming took 6 bases from V and 2 from J; bases not matched to a gene: 2. There are 15 residues in the CDR3. Germline V CDR1 and CDR2: MNHEY, SVGAGI.

This clone appeared a single time. The V gene is TRBV3-1 (or the pseudogene TRBV3-2), the J gene TRBJ2-3, with TRBD2 matching over 12 bases. The CDR3 is made up of 16 amino acids. V trimming: 1 base; J trimming: 8 bases; junction bases outside the gene matches: 7. CDR1 and CDR2 (germline): LGHDT, YNNKEL (reference sequence). Here the CDR3 reads CASSQARTSGEGTQYF. The DNA for the CDR3 is TGTGCCAGCAGCCAAGCCCGGACTAGCGGGGAGGGTACGCAGTATTTT.

V and J are TRBV10-3 and TRBJ1-4; 9 nucleotides line up with TRBD1. CDR1 is ENHRY and CDR2 is SYGVKD in the germline V gene. This CDR3 is 15 amino acids long. With 9 bases clipped from V and 2 bases from J, the junction kept 7 bases outside the gene matches. CDR3 sequence reads: CAISGQGLTNEKLFF. The CDR3 DNA sequence: TGTGCCATATCGGGACAGGGTCTTACTAATGAAAAACTGTTTTTT.

This clone was detected once. V and J are TRBV4-3 and TRBJ1-2; TRBD1 might be the D (5 bases). Germline V CDR1 and CDR2: LGHNA, YSLEER. V was shortened by 1 base and J by 4 bases, with 10 bases between the two germline ends. The CDR3 runs 14 residues. CDR3 nucleotides: TGCGCCAGCAGCCAAGGAGAGACAGTCTATGGCTACACCTTC. Translation: CASSQGETVYGYTF.

The chain joins TRBV9 to TRBJ2-3; TRBD2 aligns across 9 bases. The CDR3 sequence is 16 residues long. Trimming at V came to 0 bases and at J to 8 bases, leaving 10 bases not matched to a gene. Germline CDR1 SGDLS, CDR2 YYNGEE. CDR3 residues: CASSVVSAGGKGTQYF. The CDR3, as DNA: TGTGCCAGCAGCGTAGTTTCGGCGGGGGGGAAGGGTACGCAGTATTTT.

The chain combines TRBV4-3 with TRBJ2-1; 12 bases map to TRBD1. Trimming at V came to 0 bases and at J to 9 bases, leaving 9 bases not matched to a gene. There are 17 residues in the CDR3. Looked up from germline, CDR1 is LGHNA and CDR2 is YSLEER. In DNA, the CDR3 is TGCGCCAGCAGCCAAGATAGCGGGGGACAGGGGGCAAGTGAGCAGTTCTTC. This encodes CASSQDSGGQGASEQFF.

The chain has TRBV30 and TRBJ2-5, with 15 bases fitting TRBD2. Looked up from germline, CDR1 is GTSNPN and CDR2 is SVGIG (reference sequence). V dropped 2 bases and J dropped 1; count of bases not matched to a gene: 5. The CDR3 is made up of 17 amino acids. The CDR3 coding sequence is TGTGCCTGGAGTACGGGACTAGCGGGGGGACTCCAAGAGACCCAGTACTTC. It is translated as CAWSTGLAGGLQETQYF.

The chain links TRBV7-2 to TRBJ1-5; maybe TRBD1 (6 bases). This CDR3 contains 15 residues. Germline V CDR1 and CDR2: SGHTA, FQGNSA. V lost 5 bases, J lost 6 bases, and 17 bases lay in between. This chain's CDR3 is CASSLRSGDRQPQHF. The CDR3, as DNA: TGTGCCAGCAGCCTTAGGTCAGGGGACCGTCAGCCCCAGCATTTT.

This chain joins TRBV7-9 and TRBJ1-5, with 11 positions matching TRBD1. V was clipped by 3 bases and J by 0 bases; unmatched bases: 1. The germline gives CDR1 SEHNR, CDR2 FQNEAQ (reference sequence). The CDR3 contains 16 residues. The CDR3 DNA follows: TGTGCCAGCAGCTTGGGACAGGGGGATAGCAATCAGCCCCAGCATTTT. Protein sequence: CASSLGQGDSNQPQHF.

The chain combines TRBV19 with TRBJ2-3; D not resolved. Germline CDR1 and CDR2: LNHDA and SQIVND (reference sequence). Trimming took 5 bases from V and 12 from J, leaving 18 bases between them. The CDR3 totals 13 residues. The CDR3: CASSAVNLDSQYF. Here the CDR3 DNA reads TGTGCCAGTAGTGCAGTGAACCTAGACTCACAGTATTTT.